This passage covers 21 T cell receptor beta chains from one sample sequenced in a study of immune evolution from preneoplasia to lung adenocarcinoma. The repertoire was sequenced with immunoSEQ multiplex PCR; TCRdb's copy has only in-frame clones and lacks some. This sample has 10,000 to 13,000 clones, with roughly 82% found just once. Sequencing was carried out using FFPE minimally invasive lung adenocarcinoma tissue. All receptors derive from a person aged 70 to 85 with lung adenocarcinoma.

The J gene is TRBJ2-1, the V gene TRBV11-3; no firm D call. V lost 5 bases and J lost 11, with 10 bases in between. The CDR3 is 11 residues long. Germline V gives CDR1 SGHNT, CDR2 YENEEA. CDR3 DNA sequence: TGTGCCAGCAGCCCAGCAACGAAGCAGTTCTTC. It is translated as CASSPATKQFF. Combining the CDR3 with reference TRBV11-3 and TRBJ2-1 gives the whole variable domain EAGVVQSPRYKIIEKKQPVAFWCNPISGHNTLYWYLQNLGQGPELLIRYENEEAVDDSQLPKDRFSAERLKGVDSTLKIQPAELGDSAVYLCASSPATKQFFGPGTRLTVL.

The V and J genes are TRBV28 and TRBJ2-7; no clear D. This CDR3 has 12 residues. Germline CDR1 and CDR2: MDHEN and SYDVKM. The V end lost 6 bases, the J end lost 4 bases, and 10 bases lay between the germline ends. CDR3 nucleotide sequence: TGTGCCAGCAGCCCTGACTGGTACGAGCAGTACTTC. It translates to CASSPDWYEQYF.

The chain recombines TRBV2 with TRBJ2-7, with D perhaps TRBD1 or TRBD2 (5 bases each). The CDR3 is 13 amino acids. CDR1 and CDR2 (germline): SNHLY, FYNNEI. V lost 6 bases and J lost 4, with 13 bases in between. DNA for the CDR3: TGTGCCAGCAGCCAAGGGACCGCTTACGAGCAGTACTTC. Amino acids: CASSQGTAYEQYF.

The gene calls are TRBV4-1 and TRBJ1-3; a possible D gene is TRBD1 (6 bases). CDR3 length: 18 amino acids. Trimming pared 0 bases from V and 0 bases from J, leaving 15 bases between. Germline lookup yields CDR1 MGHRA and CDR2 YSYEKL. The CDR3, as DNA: TGCGCCAGCAGCCAAGATTTAGCAGGGGTCAACTCTGGAAACACCATATATTTT. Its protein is CASSQDLAGVNSGNTIYF.

CDR3 bases: TGTGCCAGCAGCCATCCTGGCACAGATACGCAGTATTTT. Translation gives CASSHPGTDTQYF. The chain is built from TRBV7-8 and TRBJ2-3, with D unresolved. CDR3 length: 13 amino acids. V lost 5 bases, J lost 1 base, and 7 bases lay in between. CDR1 and CDR2 (germline): SGHVS, FQNEAQ.

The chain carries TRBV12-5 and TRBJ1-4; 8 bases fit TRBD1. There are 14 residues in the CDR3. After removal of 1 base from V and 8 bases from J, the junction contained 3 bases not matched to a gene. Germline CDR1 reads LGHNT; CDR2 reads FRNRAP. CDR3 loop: CASGLGQGFEKLFF. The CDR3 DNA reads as TGTGCTAGTGGTTTGGGACAGGGGTTCGAAAAACTGTTTTTT.

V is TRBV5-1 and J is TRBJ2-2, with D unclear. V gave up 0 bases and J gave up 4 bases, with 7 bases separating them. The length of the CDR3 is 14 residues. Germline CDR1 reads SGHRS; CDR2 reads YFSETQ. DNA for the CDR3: TGCGCCAGCAGCTTGGGATCGTTCACCGGGGAGCTGTTTTTT. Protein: CASSLGSFTGELFF.

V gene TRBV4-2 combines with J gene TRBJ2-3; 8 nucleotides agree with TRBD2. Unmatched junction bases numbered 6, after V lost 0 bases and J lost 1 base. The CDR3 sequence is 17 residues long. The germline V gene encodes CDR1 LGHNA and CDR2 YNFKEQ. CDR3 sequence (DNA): TGTGCCAGCAGCCAAGAGGCTAGCGGGTTAGGCACAGATACGCAGTATTTT. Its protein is CASSQEASGLGTDTQYF.

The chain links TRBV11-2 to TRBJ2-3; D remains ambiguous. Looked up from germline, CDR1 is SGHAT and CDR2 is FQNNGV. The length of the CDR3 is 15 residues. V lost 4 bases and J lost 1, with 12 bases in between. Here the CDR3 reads CASSWSAQGTDTQYF. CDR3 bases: TGTGCCAGCAGCTGGAGCGCCCAGGGCACAGATACGCAGTATTTT.

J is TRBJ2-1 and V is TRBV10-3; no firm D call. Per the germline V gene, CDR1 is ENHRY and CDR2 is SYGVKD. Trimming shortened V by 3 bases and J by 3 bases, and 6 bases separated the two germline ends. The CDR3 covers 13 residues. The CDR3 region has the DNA TGTGCCATCAGTGACGGACGCTACAATGAGCAGTTCTTC. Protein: CAISDGRYNEQFF.

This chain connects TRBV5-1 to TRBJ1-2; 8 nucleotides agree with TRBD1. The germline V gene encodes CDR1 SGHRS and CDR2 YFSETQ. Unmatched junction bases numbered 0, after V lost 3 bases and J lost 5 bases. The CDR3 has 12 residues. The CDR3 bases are TGCGCCAGCAGCTGGACAGGGTATGGCTACACCTTC. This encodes CASSWTGYGYTF.

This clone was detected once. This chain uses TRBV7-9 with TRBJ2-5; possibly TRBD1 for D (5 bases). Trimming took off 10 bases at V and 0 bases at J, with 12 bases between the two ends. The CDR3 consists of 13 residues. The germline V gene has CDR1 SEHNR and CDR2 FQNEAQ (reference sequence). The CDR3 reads CATKQANQETQYF. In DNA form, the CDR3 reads TGTGCCACCAAACAGGCCAACCAAGAGACCCAGTACTTC.

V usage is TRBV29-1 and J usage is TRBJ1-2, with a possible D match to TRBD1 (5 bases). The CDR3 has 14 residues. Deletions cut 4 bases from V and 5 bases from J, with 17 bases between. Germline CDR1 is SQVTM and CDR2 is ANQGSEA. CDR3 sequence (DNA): TGCAGCGTTGGGGGGGAGATTCCTTTTTATGGCTACACCTTC. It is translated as CSVGGEIPFYGYTF.

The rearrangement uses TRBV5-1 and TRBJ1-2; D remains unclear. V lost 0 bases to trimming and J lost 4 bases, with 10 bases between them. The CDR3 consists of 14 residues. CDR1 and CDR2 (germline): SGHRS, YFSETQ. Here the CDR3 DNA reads TGCGCCAGCAGCTTGGAAAGGGATGGCTATGGCTACACCTTC. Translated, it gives CASSLERDGYGYTF.

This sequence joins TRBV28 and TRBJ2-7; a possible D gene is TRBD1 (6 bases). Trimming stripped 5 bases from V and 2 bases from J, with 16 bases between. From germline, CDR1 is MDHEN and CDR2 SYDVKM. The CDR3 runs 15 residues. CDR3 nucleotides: TGTGCCAGCAGTACTCGGACAGTGGGGCCCTACGAGCAGTACTTC. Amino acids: CASSTRTVGPYEQYF.

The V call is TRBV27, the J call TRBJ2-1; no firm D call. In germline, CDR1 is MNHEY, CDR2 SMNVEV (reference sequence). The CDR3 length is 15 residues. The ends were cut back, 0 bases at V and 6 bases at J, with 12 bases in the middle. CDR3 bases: TGTGCCAGCAGTTTATCGTGGGTTGGTTTCAATGAGCAGTTCTTC. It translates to CASSLSWVGFNEQFF.

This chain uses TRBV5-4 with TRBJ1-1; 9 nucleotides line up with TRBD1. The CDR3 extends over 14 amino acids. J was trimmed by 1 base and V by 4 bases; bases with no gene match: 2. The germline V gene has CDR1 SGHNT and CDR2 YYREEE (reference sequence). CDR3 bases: TGTGCCAGCAGCAGGACAGGGGAGAACACTGAAGCTTTCTTT. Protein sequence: CASSRTGENTEAFF.

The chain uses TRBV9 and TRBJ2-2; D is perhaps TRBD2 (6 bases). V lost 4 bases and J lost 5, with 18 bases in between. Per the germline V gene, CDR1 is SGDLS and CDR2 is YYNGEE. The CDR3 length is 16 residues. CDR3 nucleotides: TGTGCCAGCAGCCTATCCACGGGGGATAGGACCGGGGAGCTGTTTTTT. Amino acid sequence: CASSLSTGDRTGELFF.

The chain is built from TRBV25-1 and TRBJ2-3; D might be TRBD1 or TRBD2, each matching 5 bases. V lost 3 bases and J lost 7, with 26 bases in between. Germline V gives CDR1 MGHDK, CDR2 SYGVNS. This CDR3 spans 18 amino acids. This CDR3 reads CASSESGGPNKITNTQYF. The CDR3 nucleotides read TGTGCCAGCAGTGAGTCTGGGGGACCTAACAAAATAACCAATACGCAGTATTTT.

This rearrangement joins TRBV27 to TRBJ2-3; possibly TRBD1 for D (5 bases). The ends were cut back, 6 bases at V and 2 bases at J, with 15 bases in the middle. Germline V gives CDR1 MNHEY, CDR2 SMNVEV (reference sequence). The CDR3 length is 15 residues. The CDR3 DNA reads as TGTGCCAGCAGACCCCAGGGTAGACCCACAGATACGCAGTATTTT. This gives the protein CASRPQGRPTDTQYF.

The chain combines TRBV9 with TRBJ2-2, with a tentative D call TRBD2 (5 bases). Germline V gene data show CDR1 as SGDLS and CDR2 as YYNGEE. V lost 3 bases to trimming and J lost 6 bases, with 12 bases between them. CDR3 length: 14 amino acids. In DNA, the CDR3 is TGTGCCAGCAGCGCTGGAGGATCGGCCGGGGAGCTGTTTTTT. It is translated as CASSAGGSAGELFF.